The table lists the clone carrying this T cell receptor (beta chain) with a few counts. Its antigen is unidentified. Its ends do not fully match the called genes, so a read error is possible. Researchers turned away patients with other autoimmune diseases, uncontrolled infections, pregnancy or lactation. Germline V CDR1 and CDR2: SSHAT, FNYEAQ (reference sequence). There are 13 residues in the CDR3. This entry belongs to a study of Graves' ophthalmopathy and Graves' hyperthyroidism. Study as a whole: A follow-up of 18 months without ophthalmopathy meant that hyperthyroidism was stable. Notes on the study in general: Using a 13-signature model, the authors split ophthalmopathy from stable hyperthyroidism, with around 89% sensitivity and around 76% specificity.

RNA transcripts served as template for amplifying TCR beta CDR3 sequences. After a first-round RT-PCR with HTBI primers, a second-round multiplex PCR was run. TCRdb itself ran the multiplex PCR reads through MiXCR, one entry per CDR3 protein. The sample carries about 550,000 distinct CDR3 sequences, under 45% recorded once. Specimen: peripheral blood or thyroid tissue (not recorded which). J is TRBJ2-5 and V is TRBV7-7; perhaps TRBD1 as D (5 bases). TRBJ2-1 explains the end of the DNA better; the J call may be wrong. This TCR came from an adult man with Graves' hyperthyroidism. The CDR3, as DNA: TGTGCTAGCAGCTTAGGGGCATACAATGAGCAGTTCTTC. Protein: CASSLGAYNEQFF.